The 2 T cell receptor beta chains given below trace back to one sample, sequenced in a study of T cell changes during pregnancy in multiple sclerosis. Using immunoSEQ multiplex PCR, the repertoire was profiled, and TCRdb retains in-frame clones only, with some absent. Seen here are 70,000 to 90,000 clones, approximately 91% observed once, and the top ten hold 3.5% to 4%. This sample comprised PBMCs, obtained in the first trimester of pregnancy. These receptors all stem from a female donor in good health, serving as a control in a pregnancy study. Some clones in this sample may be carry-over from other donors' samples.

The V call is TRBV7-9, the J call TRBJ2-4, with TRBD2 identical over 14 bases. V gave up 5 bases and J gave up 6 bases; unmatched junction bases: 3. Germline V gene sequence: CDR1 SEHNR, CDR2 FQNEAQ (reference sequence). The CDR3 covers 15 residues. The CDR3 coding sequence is TGTGCCAGCAGCCCGACTAGCGGGAGGGGAAACATTCAGTACTTC. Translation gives CASSPTSGRGNIQYF.

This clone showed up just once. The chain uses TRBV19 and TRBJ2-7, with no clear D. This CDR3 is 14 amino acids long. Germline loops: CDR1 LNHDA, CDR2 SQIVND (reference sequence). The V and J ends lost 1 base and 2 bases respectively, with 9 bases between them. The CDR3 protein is CASSIGWATYEQYF. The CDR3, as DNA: TGTGCCAGTAGTATAGGATGGGCCACCTACGAGCAGTACTTC. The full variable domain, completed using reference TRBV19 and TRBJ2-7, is DGGITQSPKYLFRKEGQNVTLSCEQNLNHDAMYWYRQDPGQGLRLIYYSQIVNDFQKGDIAEGYSVSREKKESFPLTVTSAQKNPTAFYLCASSIGWATYEQYFGPGTRLTVT.